Following are 11 T cell receptor beta chains from one sample sequenced in a study of a mutant IDH1 vaccine in newly diagnosed glioma. Regarding time point: week 23, last vaccination. Vaccination used 300 ug of mutant IDH1 20-mer peptide per dose, with topical imiquimod. These TCRs' antigens remain unknown. This table comes from immunoSEQ multiplex PCR, and its TCRdb copy is limited to in-frame clones, with some not included. Found here are around 60,000 clones, around 83% of them singletons; the top ten hold approximately 4%. The material sequenced was PBMCs, taken from a glioma patient whose treatment included an IDH1 peptide vaccine. The receptors were gathered from a man between 25 and 39 years old with glioma.

The chain is built from TRBV7-9 and TRBJ2-5; 14 bases line up with TRBD2. V trimming: 6 bases; J trimming: 5 bases; junction bases outside the gene matches: 11. Germline CDR1 is SEHNR and CDR2 is FQNEAQ (reference sequence). The CDR3 loop spans 17 amino acids. CDR3 loop: CASRSGLAGGLIETQYF. The CDR3 DNA reads as TGTGCCAGCAGATCCGGACTAGCGGGGGGCCTCATCGAGACCCAGTACTTC.

This clone was detected a few times. The chain uses TRBV4-1 and TRBJ1-1; D unresolved. The CDR3 has 15 residues. Trimming stripped 0 bases from V and 4 bases from J, with 12 bases between. The germline V gene encodes CDR1 MGHRA and CDR2 YSYEKL. The CDR3 DNA reads TGCGCCAGCAGCCAAGAACCGGGCCTGGGCACTGAAGCTTTCTTT. Its protein is CASSQEPGLGTEAFF.

V gene TRBV18 combines with J gene TRBJ2-3, with no clear D. Germline CDR1 KGHSH, CDR2 LQKENI. Trimming left V 1 base short and J 2 bases short, with 7 bases between. This CDR3 spans 14 amino acids. The CDR3 spells CASSPLESTDTQYF. CDR3 nucleotide sequence: TGTGCCAGCTCACCACTCGAATCCACAGATACGCAGTATTTT.

The rearrangement links TRBV7-2 to TRBJ1-2; D gene uncertain. The V end was cut by 1 base, the J end by 0 bases, with 9 bases between. Per the germline V gene, CDR1 is SGHTA and CDR2 is FQGNSA. The CDR3 contains 15 residues. The CDR3 here is CASSLVLTANYGYTF. CDR3 coding DNA: TGTGCCAGCAGCTTAGTTCTTACAGCTAACTATGGCTACACCTTC.

This clone occurred once. The J gene is TRBJ2-1, the V gene TRBV9, with D perhaps matching TRBD2 (5 bases). Germline assignment: CDR1 SGDLS and CDR2 YYNGEE. V lost 1 base to trimming and J lost 3 bases, with 17 bases between them. This CDR3 has 17 residues. CDR3 coding DNA: TGTGCCAGCAGCGTAACGCCCGGGGATTTCGGCTACAATGAGCAGTTCTTC. It codes for CASSVTPGDFGYNEQFF.

V usage is TRBV18 and J usage is TRBJ1-3; 12 bases fit TRBD1. Trimming at V came to 7 bases and at J to 1 base, leaving 11 bases not matched to a gene. CDR1 is KGHSH and CDR2 is LQKENI in the germline V gene. The CDR3 is 18 amino acids. This CDR3 is CASFSTGTGGQSGNTIYF. The CDR3 DNA sequence: TGTGCCAGCTTCTCCACGGGGACAGGGGGCCAATCTGGAAACACCATATATTTT.

This clone was detected a few times. The V gene is TRBV2, the J gene TRBJ1-6; D perhaps matches TRBD1 (6 bases). V was cut by 6 bases and J by 9 bases, with 18 bases left in between. CDR1 is SNHLY and CDR2 is FYNNEI in the germline V gene. The CDR3 sequence is 15 residues long. The CDR3 DNA reads as TGTGCCAGCAGCCAAGAGGCAGACAGGTCTTCACCCCTCCACTTT. This translates into CASSQEADRSSPLHF.

The chain carries TRBV28 and TRBJ1-6; perhaps TRBD1 as D (5 bases). CDR3 size: 13 residues. The V gene's germline CDR1 is MDHEN and CDR2 SYDVKM. Between the trimmed V and J ends, which lost 3 bases and 8 bases, there was a span of 8 bases. CDR3 in amino acids: CASSFLQDSPLHF. CDR3 nucleotide sequence: TGTGCCAGCAGTTTCCTACAGGATTCACCCCTCCACTTT.

The chain's CDR3 is CSVARTDYGYTF. The CDR3, as DNA: TGCAGCGTGGCCCGGACAGACTATGGCTACACCTTC. The chain links TRBV29-1 to TRBJ1-2, with D perhaps TRBD1 (6 bases). This CDR3 is built from 12 residues. Germline V gene data show CDR1 as SQVTM and CDR2 as ANQGSEA. V lost 6 bases, J lost 3 bases, and 11 bases lay in between.

Regarding this clone: Compared with germline, one end of the junction differs, possibly owing to a read error. CDR3 region: CASSRTRHSALF. The CDR3 DNA follows: TGTGCCAGCAGCCGGACACGTCATTCGGCTCTCTTT. The V gene is TRBV7-2, the J gene TRBJ1-1; possibly TRBD1 for D (5 bases). The germline V gene encodes CDR1 SGHTA and CDR2 FQGNSA. This CDR3 is 12 amino acids long.

The chain recombines TRBV19 with TRBJ2-3, with TRBD1 matching 7 bases. J was trimmed by 3 bases and V by 7 bases; bases with no gene match: 4. The CDR3 runs 13 residues. Germline loops: CDR1 LNHDA, CDR2 SQIVND (reference sequence). DNA for the CDR3: TGTGCCAGTAATGGCAGGGGGACAGATACGCAGTATTTT. Its translation: CASNGRGTDTQYF.